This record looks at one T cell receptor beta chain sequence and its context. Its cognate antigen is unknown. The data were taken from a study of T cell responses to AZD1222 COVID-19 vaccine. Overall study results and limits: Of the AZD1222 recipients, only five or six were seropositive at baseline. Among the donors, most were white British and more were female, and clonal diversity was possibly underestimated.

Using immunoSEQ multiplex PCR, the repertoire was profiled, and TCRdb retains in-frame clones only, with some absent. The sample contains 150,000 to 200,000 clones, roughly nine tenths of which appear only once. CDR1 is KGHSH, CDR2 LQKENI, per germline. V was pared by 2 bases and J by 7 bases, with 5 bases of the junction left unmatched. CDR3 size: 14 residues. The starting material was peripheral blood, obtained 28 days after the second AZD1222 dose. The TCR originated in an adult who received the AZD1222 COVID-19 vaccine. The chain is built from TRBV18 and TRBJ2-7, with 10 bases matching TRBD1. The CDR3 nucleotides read TGTGCCAGCTCACCAAAGGACAGGGGGGGAGAGCAGTACTTC. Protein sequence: CASSPKDRGGEQYF.